Following are 2 T cell receptor beta chains from one sample sequenced in a study of cytomegalovirus exposure and HLA in healthy donors. PCR primers comprised 60 Vbeta and 13 Jbeta primers. Measured with immunoSEQ multiplex PCR; TCRdb has only the in-frame clones, and not every one. The table counts about 99,000 clones; about 3.2% lies in the top ten. Sequences were obtained from PBMCs. These receptors were collected from a man aged 35-49 years in good health and CMV-seronegative.

The chain is built from TRBV19 and TRBJ2-1; the match to TRBD2 covers 7 bases. The CDR3 covers 16 residues. CDR1 and CDR2 from the germline V gene are LNHDA and SQIVND (reference sequence). V lost 2 bases and J lost 7; bases outside the gene matches: 11. Here the CDR3 DNA reads TGTGCCAGTAGTATACTGGCTGGTGGGGGGGGTAATGAGCAGTTCTTC. Translating it yields CASSILAGGGGNEQFF.

The chain is built from TRBV10-3 and TRBJ1-2; 9 nucleotides match TRBD1. Germline V gives CDR1 ENHRY, CDR2 SYGVKD. This CDR3 is built from 15 residues. Trimming at V came to 5 bases and at J to 1 base, leaving 5 bases not matched to a gene. The CDR3 DNA is TGTGCCATCAGTCATGAGACAGGGGGTAACTATGGCTACACCTTC. It is translated as CAISHETGGNYGYTF.